Given below is one T cell receptor beta chain in context. This record belongs to a study of blood T cell repertoires in COVID-19. Overall study context: COVID-19 samples, acute and convalescent, were from the United States, Italy and Spain. From T cells, B-cell-depleted T cells, or PBMCs came the material, which was cDNA or gDNA.

Original data processing: Reference gene primer amplification yielded estimated nucleated cell counts. Profiling relied on immunoSEQ multiplex PCR, and the TCRdb table lists in-frame clones only, not all of them. The D gene and trimming were derived from the DNA, and the V and J assignments and clone size from that table. This sample has about 50,000 clones; more than 75% occur once, and the top ten carry under 7%. The sample consisted of peripheral blood. The clonotype originates from a woman aged 60-75 years with acute or convalescent COVID-19.

In DNA, the CDR3 is TGCGCCAGCAGCCAATGGACAGGGGGTCGAAACACCATATATTTT. Protein product: CASSQWTGGRNTIYF. The V call is TRBV4-1, the J call TRBJ1-3; TRBD1 aligns across 10 bases. With V trimmed by 2 bases and J by 5 bases, 3 bases remained unmatched. The germline V gene has CDR1 MGHRA and CDR2 YSYEKL. The CDR3 totals 15 residues.